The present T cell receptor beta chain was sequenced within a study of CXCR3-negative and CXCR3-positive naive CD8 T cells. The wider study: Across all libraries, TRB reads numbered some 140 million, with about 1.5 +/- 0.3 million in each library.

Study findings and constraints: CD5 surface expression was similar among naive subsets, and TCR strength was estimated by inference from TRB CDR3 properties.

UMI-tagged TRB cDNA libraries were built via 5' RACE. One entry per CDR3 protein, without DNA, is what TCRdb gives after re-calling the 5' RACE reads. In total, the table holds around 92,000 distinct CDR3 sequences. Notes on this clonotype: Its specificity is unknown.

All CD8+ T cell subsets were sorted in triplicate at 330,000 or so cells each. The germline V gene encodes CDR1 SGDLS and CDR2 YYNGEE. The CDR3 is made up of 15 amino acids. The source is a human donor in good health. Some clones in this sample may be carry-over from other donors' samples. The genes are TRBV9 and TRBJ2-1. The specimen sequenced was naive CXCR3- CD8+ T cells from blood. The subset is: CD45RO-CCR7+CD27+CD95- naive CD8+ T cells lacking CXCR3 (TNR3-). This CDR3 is CASTPTGSSYNEQFF.